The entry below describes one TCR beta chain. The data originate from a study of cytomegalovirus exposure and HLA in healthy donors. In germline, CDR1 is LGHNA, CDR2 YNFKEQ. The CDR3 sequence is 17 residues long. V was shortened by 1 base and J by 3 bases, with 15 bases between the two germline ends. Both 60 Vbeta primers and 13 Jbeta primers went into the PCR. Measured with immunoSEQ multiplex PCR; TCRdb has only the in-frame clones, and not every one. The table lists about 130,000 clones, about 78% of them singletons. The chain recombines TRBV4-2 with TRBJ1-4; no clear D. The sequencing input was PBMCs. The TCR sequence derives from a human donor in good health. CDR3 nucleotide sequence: TGTGCCAGCAGCCAAGGTCCCCGAGAAGCCCCTAATGAAAAACTGTTTTTT. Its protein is CASSQGPREAPNEKLFF.